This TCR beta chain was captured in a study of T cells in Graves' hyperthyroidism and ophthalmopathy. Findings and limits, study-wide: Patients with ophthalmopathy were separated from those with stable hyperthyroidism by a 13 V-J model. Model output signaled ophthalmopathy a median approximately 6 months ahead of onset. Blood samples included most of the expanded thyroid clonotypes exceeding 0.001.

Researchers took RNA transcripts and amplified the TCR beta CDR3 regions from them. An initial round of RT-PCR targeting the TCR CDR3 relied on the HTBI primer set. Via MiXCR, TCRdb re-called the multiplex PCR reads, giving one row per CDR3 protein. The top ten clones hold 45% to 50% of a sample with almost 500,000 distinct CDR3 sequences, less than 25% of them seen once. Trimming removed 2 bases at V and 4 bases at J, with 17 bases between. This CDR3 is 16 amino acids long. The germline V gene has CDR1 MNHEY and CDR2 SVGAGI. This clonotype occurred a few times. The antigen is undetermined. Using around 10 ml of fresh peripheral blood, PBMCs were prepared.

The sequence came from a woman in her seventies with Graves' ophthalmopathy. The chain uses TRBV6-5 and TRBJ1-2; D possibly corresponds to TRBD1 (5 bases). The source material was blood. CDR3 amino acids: CASSYRGGSHPYGYTF. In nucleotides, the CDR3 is TGTGCCAGCAGTTACAGGGGAGGCAGTCATCCCTATGGCTACACCTTC.